This TCR beta chain originates from a study of cytomegalovirus exposure and HLA in healthy donors. Study overall: HLA-typed donors were the source of about 85 million unique TCRs, which an early data release held.

The PCR was carried out with 60 Vbeta primers and 13 Jbeta primers. Assay used: immunoSEQ multiplex PCR; TCRdb lists only in-frame clones, some missing. The data contain under 150,000 clones, 70% to 85% of them seen just once; the ten biggest clones take up less than 3%. On this clone itself: Its specificity is unknown.

The germline CDR1 and CDR2 sequences are SGHTA and FQGNSA. The CDR3 is 12 amino acids. Trimming cost V 5 bases and J 6 bases, with 8 bases left between them. General study findings and limits: A later analysis revealed that TCR association rates differed between HLA loci, peaking at DRB1 and bottoming out at HLA-C. CMV serostatus stood as the only immune exposure information on hand. Per a prior analysis, the majority of TCR beta V segments were productive roughly 90% or roughly 30% of the time.

The J gene is TRBJ1-5, the V gene TRBV7-2, with D possibly being TRBD1 (5 bases). The sample consisted of PBMCs. This sequence was found in a male donor in good health and CMV-seronegative. The CDR3 reads CASSLDSQPQHF. In DNA form, the CDR3 reads TGTGCCAGCAGCCTAGACAGTCAGCCCCAGCATTTT. Complete variable domain (other parts from reference TRBV7-2 and TRBJ1-5): GAGVSQSPSNKVTEKGKDVELRCDPISGHTALYWYRQSLGQGLEFLIYFQGNSAPDKSGLPSDRFSAERTGGSVSTLTIQRTQQEDSAVYLCASSLDSQPQHFGDGTRLSIL.